This T cell receptor beta chain stems from a study of blood T cell repertoires in COVID-19. CDR1 and CDR2 from the germline V gene are MNHEY and SVGAGI. The CDR3 is 15 residues long. With 6 bases clipped from V and 8 bases from J, the junction kept 13 bases outside the gene matches. Sequencing was performed with immunoSEQ multiplex PCR; in TCRdb, only in-frame clones are kept and a portion is missing. Of 150,000 or so clones listed, 75% to 90% are singletons. The sequenced sample consisted of peripheral blood. The gene calls are TRBV6-5 and TRBJ2-3; 8 bases line up with TRBD1. The TCR comes from a human donor in a cohort sampled during active COVID-19. The CDR3 protein is CASSLDRGGGVTQYF. The CDR3 nucleotides read TGTGCCAGCAGCCTTGACAGGGGAGGAGGGGTTACGCAGTATTTT.